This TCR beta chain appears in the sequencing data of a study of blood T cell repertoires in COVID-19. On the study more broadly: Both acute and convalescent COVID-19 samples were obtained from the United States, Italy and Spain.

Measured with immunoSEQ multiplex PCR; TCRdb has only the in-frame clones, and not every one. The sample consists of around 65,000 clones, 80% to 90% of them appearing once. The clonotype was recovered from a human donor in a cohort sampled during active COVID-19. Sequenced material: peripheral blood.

The CDR3 DNA reads as TGTGCCAGCAGCACGTGGGCGGGGGGCTACAATGAGCAGTTCTTC. This translates into CASSTWAGGYNEQFF. This chain connects TRBV7-9 to TRBJ2-1; 8 nucleotides line up with TRBD2. The CDR3 runs to 15 residues. V shed 5 bases and J 3 bases; nucleotides not matched to a gene: 6. Germline loops: CDR1 SEHNR, CDR2 FQNEAQ (reference sequence). Drawing the rest from reference TRBV7-9 and TRBJ2-1, the complete variable domain is DTGVSQNPRHKITKRGQNVTFRCDPISEHNRLYWYRQTLGQGPEFLTYFQNEAQLEKSRLLSDRFSAERPKGSFSTLEIQRTEQGDSAMYLCASSTWAGGYNEQFFGPGTRLTVL.